These 7 T cell receptor beta chains were all obtained from the same sample, sequenced in a study of cytomegalovirus exposure and HLA in healthy donors. PCR involved 60 Vbeta and 13 Jbeta primers. The data were produced by immunoSEQ multiplex PCR, yet TCRdb's version contains in-frame clones alone and is incomplete. The data hold 110,000 to 150,000 clones, with 75% to 85% observed a single time. Specimen: PBMCs. The receptors were gathered from a man in his forties in good health and CMV-seronegative.

The genes are TRBV15 and TRBJ2-2; D may be TRBD2 (8 bases). Trimming shortened V by 1 base and J by 5 bases, and 17 bases separated the two germline ends. The germline V gene has CDR1 LNHNV and CDR2 YYDKDF (reference sequence). The length of the CDR3 is 17 residues. The CDR3 loop reads CATSRGGGPGGTGELFF. The DNA for the CDR3 is TGTGCCACCAGCAGAGGCGGGGGGCCAGGGGGGACCGGGGAGCTGTTTTTT.

The rearrangement joins TRBV5-1 to TRBJ1-5; D not resolved. The CDR3 is 15 residues long. Germline lookup yields CDR1 SGHRS and CDR2 YFSETQ. V was pared by 0 bases and J by 5 bases, with 12 bases between. The CDR3 region has the DNA TGCGCCAGCAGCTTGGCCTCGGGGTCGGATCAGCCCCAGCATTTT. Translating it yields CASSLASGSDQPQHF. Filled out from reference TRBV5-1 and TRBJ1-5, the complete variable domain reads KAGVTQTPRYLIKTRGQQVTLSCSPISGHRSVSWYQQTPGQGLQFLFEYFSETQRNKGNFPGRFSGRQFSNSRSEMNVSTLELGDSALYLCASSLASGSDQPQHFGDGTRLSIL.

This chain uses TRBV2 with TRBJ2-1, with 9 bases that match TRBD2. V gave up 5 bases and J gave up 4 bases; unmatched junction bases: 6. Germline CDR1 is SNHLY and CDR2 is FYNNEI. The CDR3 loop spans 15 amino acids. This chain's CDR3 is CASSPGLALYNEQFF. Here the CDR3 DNA reads TGTGCCAGCAGTCCTGGACTAGCGCTGTACAATGAGCAGTTCTTC.

The rearrangement joins TRBV5-6 to TRBJ1-5, with TRBD1 matching 10 bases. CDR3 size: 15 residues. Germline V CDR1 and CDR2: SGHDT, YYEEEE. Trimming took 4 bases from V and 7 from J; bases not matched to a gene: 8. The CDR3 sequence: CASSPKGQGYQPQHF. In DNA form, the CDR3 reads TGTGCCAGCAGCCCCAAGGGACAGGGGTACCAGCCCCAGCATTTT.

The chain joins TRBV19 to TRBJ1-2, with 10 bases lining up with TRBD1. The CDR3 is 17 residues long. The ends lost 10 bases at V and 5 bases at J; junction bases unmatched: 19. Germline CDR1 is LNHDA and CDR2 is SQIVND (reference sequence). The CDR3 DNA reads as TGTGCCATACGTCGTCCCCTGACAGGGGGCGAACGGTATGGCTACACCTTC. It translates to CAIRRPLTGGERYGYTF.

The V call is TRBV29-1, the J call TRBJ2-7; D gene unclear. CDR1 and CDR2 from the germline V gene are SQVTM and ANQGSEA. The CDR3 contains 14 residues. Between the trimmed V and J ends, which lost 1 base and 0 bases, there was a span of 10 bases. CDR3 sequence reads: CSVEGQESSYEQYF. The CDR3 nucleotides read TGCAGCGTTGAAGGGCAGGAAAGCTCCTACGAGCAGTACTTC.

The V and J genes are TRBV5-1 and TRBJ1-3, with D possibly matching TRBD1 (5 bases). The germline gives CDR1 SGHRS, CDR2 YFSETQ. The CDR3 runs 14 residues. Trimming shortened V by 4 bases and J by 2 bases, and 10 bases separated the two germline ends. CDR3 nucleotide sequence: TGCGCCAGCAGCCTCAGGGAGGCTGGAAACACCATATATTTT. Protein sequence: CASSLREAGNTIYF.